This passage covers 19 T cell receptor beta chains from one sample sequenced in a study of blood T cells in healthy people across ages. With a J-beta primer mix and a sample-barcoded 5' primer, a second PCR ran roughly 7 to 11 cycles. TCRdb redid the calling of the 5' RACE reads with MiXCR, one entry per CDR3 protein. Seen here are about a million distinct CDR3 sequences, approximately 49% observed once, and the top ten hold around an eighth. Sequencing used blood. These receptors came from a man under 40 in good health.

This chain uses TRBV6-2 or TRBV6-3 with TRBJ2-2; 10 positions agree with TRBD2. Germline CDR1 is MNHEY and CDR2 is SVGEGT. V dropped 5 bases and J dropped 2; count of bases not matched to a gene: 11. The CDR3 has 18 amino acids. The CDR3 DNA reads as TGTGCCAGCAGTCCCTCCCCTGGACTAGCGGTAAACACCGGGGAGCTGTTTTTT. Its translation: CASSPSPGLAVNTGELFF.

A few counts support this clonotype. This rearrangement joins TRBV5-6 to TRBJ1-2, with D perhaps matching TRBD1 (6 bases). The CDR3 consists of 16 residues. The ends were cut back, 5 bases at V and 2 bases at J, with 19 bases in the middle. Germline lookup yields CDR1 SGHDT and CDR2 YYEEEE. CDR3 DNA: TGTGCCAGCAGAATGACCCCGGGACAATCGAACTATGGCTACACCTTC. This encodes CASRMTPGQSNYGYTF.

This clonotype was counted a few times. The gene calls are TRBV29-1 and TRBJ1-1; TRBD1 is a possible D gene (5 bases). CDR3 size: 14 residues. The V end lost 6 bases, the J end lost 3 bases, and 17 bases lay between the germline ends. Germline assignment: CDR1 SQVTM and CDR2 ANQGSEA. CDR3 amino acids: CSVQIGGPDTEAFF. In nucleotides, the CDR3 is TGCAGCGTGCAAATTGGGGGACCGGACACTGAAGCTTTCTTT.

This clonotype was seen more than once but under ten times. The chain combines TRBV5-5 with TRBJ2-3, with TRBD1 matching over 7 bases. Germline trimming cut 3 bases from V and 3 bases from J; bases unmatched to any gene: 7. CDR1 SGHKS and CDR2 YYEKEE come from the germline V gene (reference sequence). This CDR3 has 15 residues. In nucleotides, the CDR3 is TGTGCCAGCAGCTGGACAGGCCAATCAACAGATACGCAGTATTTT. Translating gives CASSWTGQSTDTQYF.

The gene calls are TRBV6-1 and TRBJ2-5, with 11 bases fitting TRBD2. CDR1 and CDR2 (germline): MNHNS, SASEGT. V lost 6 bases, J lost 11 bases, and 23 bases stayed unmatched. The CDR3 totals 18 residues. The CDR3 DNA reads TGTGCCAGCAGAGCCAATAGCGGGGGGGCGACTAGCTACAATGAGCAGTACTTC. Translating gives CASRANSGGATSYNEQYF.

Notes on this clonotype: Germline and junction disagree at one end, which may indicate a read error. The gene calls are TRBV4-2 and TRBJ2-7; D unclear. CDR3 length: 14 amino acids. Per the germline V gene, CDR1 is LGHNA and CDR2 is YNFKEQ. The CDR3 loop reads CASSLDAVSDEQYF. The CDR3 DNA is TGTGCCAGCAGCCTGGACGCGGTCTCCGACGAGCAGTACTTC.

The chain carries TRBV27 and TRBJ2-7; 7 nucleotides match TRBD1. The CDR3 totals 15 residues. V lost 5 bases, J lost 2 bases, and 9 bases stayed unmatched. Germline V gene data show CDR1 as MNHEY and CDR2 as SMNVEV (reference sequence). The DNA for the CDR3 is TGTGCCAGCAGTATGCTGACAGGGCCCCCCTACGAGCAGTACTTC. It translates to CASSMLTGPPYEQYF.

CDR3 coding DNA: TGCGCCAGCAGCTTGGTAGGCAGGGAGGATCAGCCCCAGCATTTT. Its protein is CASSLVGREDQPQHF. The chain employs TRBV5-1 and TRBJ1-5; the D gene is possibly TRBD1 (5 bases). Germline V gene lookup returns CDR1 SGHRS and CDR2 YFSETQ. V shed 0 bases and J shed 5 bases, with 12 bases lying between them. The CDR3 spans 15 residues.

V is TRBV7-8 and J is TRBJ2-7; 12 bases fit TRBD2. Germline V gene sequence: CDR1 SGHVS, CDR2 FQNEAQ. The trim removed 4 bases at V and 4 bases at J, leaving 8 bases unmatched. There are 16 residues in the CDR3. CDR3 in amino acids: CASSSATSGGKYEQYF. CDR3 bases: TGTGCCAGCAGCTCCGCGACTAGCGGGGGCAAATACGAGCAGTACTTC.

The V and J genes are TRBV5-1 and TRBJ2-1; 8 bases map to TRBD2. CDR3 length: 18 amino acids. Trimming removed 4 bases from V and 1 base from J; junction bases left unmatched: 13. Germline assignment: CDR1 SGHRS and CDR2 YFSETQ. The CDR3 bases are TGCGCCAGCAGCCACACACCGGGACTAGATTCTTCCTACAATGAGCAGTTCTTC. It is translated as CASSHTPGLDSSYNEQFF.

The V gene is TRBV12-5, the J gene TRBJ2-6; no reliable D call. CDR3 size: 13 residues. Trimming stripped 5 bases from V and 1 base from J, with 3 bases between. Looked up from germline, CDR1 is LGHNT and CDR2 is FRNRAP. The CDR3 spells CASGLSGANVLTF. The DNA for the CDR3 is TGTGCTAGTGGTCTATCTGGGGCCAACGTCCTGACTTTC.

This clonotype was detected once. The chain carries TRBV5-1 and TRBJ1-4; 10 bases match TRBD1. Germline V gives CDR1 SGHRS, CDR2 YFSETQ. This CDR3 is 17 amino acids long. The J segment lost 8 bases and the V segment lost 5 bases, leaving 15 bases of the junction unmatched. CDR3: CASRPGTGVSSGEKLFF. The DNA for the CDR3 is TGCGCCAGCAGACCCGGGACAGGGGTTTCATCGGGAGAAAAACTGTTTTTT.

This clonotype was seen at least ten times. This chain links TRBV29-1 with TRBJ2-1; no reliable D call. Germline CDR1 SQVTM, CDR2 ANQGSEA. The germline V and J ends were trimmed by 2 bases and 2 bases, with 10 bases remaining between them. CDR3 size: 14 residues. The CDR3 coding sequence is TGCAGCGTTGAAATCAGAGTACCCTACAATGAGCAGTTCTTC. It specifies CSVEIRVPYNEQFF.

The CDR3 loop is CASSGPGPNYGYTF. CDR3 nucleotides: TGCGCCAGCAGCGGTCCCGGACCGAACTATGGCTACACCTTC. The V gene is TRBV5-1, the J gene TRBJ1-2; D uncertain. Germline CDR1 SGHRS, CDR2 YFSETQ. With 4 bases removed from V and 2 bases from J, the gap between germline ends came to 12 bases. The CDR3 has 14 residues.

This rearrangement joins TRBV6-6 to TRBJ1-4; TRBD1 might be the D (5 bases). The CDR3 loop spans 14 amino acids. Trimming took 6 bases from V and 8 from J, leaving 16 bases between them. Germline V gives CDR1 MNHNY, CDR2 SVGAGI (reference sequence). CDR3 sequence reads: CASSPGTEKEKLFF. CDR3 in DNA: TGTGCCAGCAGCCCCGGGACCGAGAAAGAAAAACTGTTTTTT.

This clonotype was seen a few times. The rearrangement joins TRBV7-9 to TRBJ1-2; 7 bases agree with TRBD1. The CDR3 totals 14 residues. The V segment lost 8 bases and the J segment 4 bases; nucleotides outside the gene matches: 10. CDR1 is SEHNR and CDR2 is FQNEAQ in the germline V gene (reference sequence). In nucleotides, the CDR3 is TGTGCCAGCCGGCGGGACAGTCAATCCTATGGCTACACCTTC. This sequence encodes CASRRDSQSYGYTF.

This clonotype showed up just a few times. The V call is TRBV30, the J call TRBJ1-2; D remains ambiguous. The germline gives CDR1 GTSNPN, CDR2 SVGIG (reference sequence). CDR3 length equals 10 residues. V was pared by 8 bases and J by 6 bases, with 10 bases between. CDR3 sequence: CAGGQDGYTF. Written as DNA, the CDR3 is TGTGCCGGCGGCCAGGATGGCTACACCTTC.

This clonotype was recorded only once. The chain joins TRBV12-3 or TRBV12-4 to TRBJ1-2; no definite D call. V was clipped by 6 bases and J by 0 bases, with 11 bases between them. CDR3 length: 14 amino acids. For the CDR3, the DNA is TGTGCCAGCAGCCGAGAACCATCTAACTATGGCTACACCTTC. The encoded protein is CASSREPSNYGYTF.

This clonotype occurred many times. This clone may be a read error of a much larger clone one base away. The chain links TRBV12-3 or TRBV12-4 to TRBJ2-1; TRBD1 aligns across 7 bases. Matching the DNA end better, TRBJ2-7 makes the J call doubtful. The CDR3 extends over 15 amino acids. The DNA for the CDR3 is TGTGCCAGCAGTCCACCGGGACAGCACTACAATGAGCAGTACTTC. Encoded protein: CASSPPGQHYNEQYF.